These T cell receptor beta chains were read from a single sample in a study of beta chain features in type 1 diabetes. The assay was immunoSEQ multiplex PCR, and TCRdb's table has in-frame clones only and misses some. The table has roughly 150,000 clones, around 8.5% seen once; the top ten hold 0.55% to 0.65%. Sequenced sample: central memory CD4+ T cells from blood. Receptor source: a young man in good health. Each CDR3 is given with its conserved first and last residue. D genes are given only for firm matches. For some rows the clone size is stated as once, few or many, or as a class when expanded; others skip it.

j_gene	abundance	d_gene	v_gene	CDR3aa	CDR3nt
TRBJ2-1	-	-	TRBV19	CASSIADSNNEQFF	TGTGCCAGTAGTATAGCGGACAGCAACAATGAGCAGTTCTTC
TRBJ2-3	-	-	TRBV2	CASSTGMSDTQYF	TGTGCCAGCAGTACAGGGATGTCAGATACGCAGTATTTT
TRBJ2-1	few	TRBD2	TRBV11-3	CASSEERGSSYNEQFF	TGTGCCAGCAGTGAAGAGCGGGGGAGCTCCTACAATGAGCAGTTCTTC
TRBJ2-3	few	-	TRBV5-1	CASSLAGVGAGVTDTQYF	TGCGCCAGCAGCTTGGCAGGAGTGGGGGCGGGAGTAACAGATACGCAGTATTTT
TRBJ2-1	many	TRBD2	TRBV6-1	CASSEQPIRLAGDEQFF	TGTGCCAGCAGTGAGCAGCCTATCAGACTAGCGGGGGATGAGCAGTTCTTC
TRBJ1-2	-	-	TRBV10-3	CATQPREANYGYTF	TGTGCCACCCAGCCCAGAGAGGCTAACTATGGCTACACCTTC
TRBJ1-1	few	-	TRBV21-1	CASKLPGLRIPAVAEAFF	TGTGCCAGCAAGTTGCCGGGACTCAGGATTCCGGCGGTGGCTGAAGCTTTCTTT
TRBJ2-1	few	TRBD2	TRBV7-9	CASSSSGAYNEQFF	TGTGCCAGCAGTTCGAGCGGGGCCTACAATGAGCAGTTCTTC
TRBJ2-2	few	-	TRBV9	CASSPRGGVGNTGELFF	TGTGCCAGCAGCCCCCGCGGCGGGGTAGGGAACACCGGGGAGCTGTTTTTT
TRBJ2-5	few	-	TRBV25-1	CASSGRTVQETQYF	TGTGCCAGCAGTGGTCGGACAGTCCAAGAGACCCAGTACTTC
TRBJ2-7	many	TRBD2	TRBV28	CASKTSGLYEQYF	TGTGCCAGCAAGACTAGCGGGTTATACGAGCAGTACTTC
TRBJ2-3	few	-	TRBV7-8	CASSSTSGPDTQYF	TGTGCCAGCAGCTCGACTAGTGGCCCAGATACGCAGTATTTT
TRBJ1-1	many	-	TRBV9	CASSFQGGNTEAFF	TGTGCCAGCAGCTTCCAGGGTGGGAACACTGAAGCTTTCTTT
TRBJ2-2	few	-	TRBV7-2	CASSSSTGFGELFF	TGTGCCAGCAGCTCCTCAACAGGGTTCGGGGAGCTGTTTTTT
TRBJ2-5	-	-	TRBV7-3	CASSPRETQYF	TGTGCCAGCAGCCCCCGGGAGACCCAGTACTTC
TRBJ2-1	few	TRBD2	TRBV5-1	CASSLERPSGSDEQFF	TGCGCCAGCAGCCTGGAGCGGCCTAGCGGGTCTGATGAGCAGTTCTTC
TRBJ2-7	few	-	TRBV28	CASKTGSYEQYF	TGTGCCTCAAAAACGGGGAGCTACGAGCAGTACTTC
TRBJ1-2	-	-	TRBV5-1	CASSFQDTSVDYGYTF	TGCGCCAGCAGCTTCCAGGACACCTCGGTGGACTATGGCTACACCTTC
TRBJ2-7	few	-	TRBV5-1	CASSLQATEQYF	TGCGCCAGCAGCTTGCAGGCTACCGAGCAGTACTTC
TRBJ2-1	-	TRBD2	TRBV30	CAWSVAGGYNEQFF	TGTGCCTGGAGCGTAGCGGGAGGGTACAATGAGCAGTTCTTC
TRBJ1-2	-	TRBD1	TRBV6-5	CASRNPLGQGYYTF	TGTGCCAGCAGGAACCCCTTGGGACAGGGATACTACACCTTC
TRBJ2-3	many	-	TRBV29-1	CSVGPGNANTQYF	TGCAGCGTTGGACCCGGGAATGCGAATACGCAGTATTTT
TRBJ2-3	few	TRBD1	TRBV4-3	CASSQGTGISTDTQYF	TGCGCCAGCAGCCAAGGGACAGGGATTAGCACAGATACGCAGTATTTT
TRBJ1-1	-	TRBD1	TRBV7-2	CASSLAGQGRTEAFF	TGTGCCAGCAGCTTAGCGGGACAGGGGAGAACTGAAGCTTTCTTT
TRBJ1-2	-	-	TRBV6-5	CASSLGGDYGYTF	TGTGCCAGCAGCCTCGGAGGGGACTATGGCTACACCTTC
TRBJ2-2	-	TRBD2	TRBV6-4	CASSDVGGAAGELFF	TGTGCCAGCAGTGACGTCGGGGGGGCGGCCGGGGAGCTGTTTTTT
TRBJ1-1	-	-	TRBV4-1	CASSQASGRLDTEAFF	TGCGCCAGCAGCCAAGCGAGCGGGCGCCTTGACACTGAAGCTTTCTTT
TRBJ1-4	-	-	TRBV18	CASSPRQSATNEKLFF	TGTGCCAGCTCACCACGGCAGTCCGCAACTAATGAAAAACTGTTTTTT
TRBJ2-3	few	TRBD2	TRBV10-3	CAISESLSGGRDTQYF	TGTGCCATCAGTGAGTCTCTTAGCGGGGGAAGAGATACGCAGTATTTT
TRBJ2-1	-	TRBD2	TRBV5-4	CASRDGLAGGPFNEQFF	TGTGCCAGCAGGGACGGACTAGCGGGGGGGCCATTCAATGAGCAGTTCTTC
TRBJ1-1	few	-	TRBV29-1	CSVKQHGNTEAFF	TGCAGCGTTAAACAGCATGGGAACACTGAAGCTTTCTTT
TRBJ1-4	-	-	TRBV15	CATETGGGKLFF	TGTGCCACGGAGACGGGAGGGGGAAAACTGTTTTTT
TRBJ2-3	few	-	TRBV6-1	CASSVRDSTDTQYF	TGTGCCAGCAGTGTGCGGGATAGCACAGATACGCAGTATTTT
TRBJ2-7	-	TRBD2	TRBV5-1	CASSLTGTSGYEQYF	TGCGCCAGCAGCTTAACCGGGACTAGCGGCTACGAGCAGTACTTC
TRBJ2-5	-	TRBD2	TRBV7-9	CASSSGLAASMETQYF	TGTGCCAGCAGCTCGGGACTAGCGGCCTCAATGGAGACCCAGTACTTC
TRBJ2-3	-	-	TRBV27	CASSLTWRDTQYF	TGTGCCAGCAGCCTCACGTGGAGAGATACGCAGTATTTT
TRBJ2-2	-	TRBD2	TRBV7-3	CASSPRSSGSAGELFF	TGTGCCAGCAGCCCTCGATCTAGCGGGAGCGCCGGGGAGCTGTTTTTT
TRBJ1-4	many	TRBD1	TRBV18	CASSPPEGASEKLFF	TGTGCCAGCTCACCACCGGAGGGGGCCAGTGAAAAACTGTTTTTT
TRBJ2-7	many	-	TRBV30	CAWGGSHEQYF	TGTGCCTGGGGCGGTAGCCACGAGCAGTACTTC
TRBJ2-7	-	-	TRBV28	CASSLSGYYEQYF	TGTGCCAGCAGTTTATCGGGGTATTACGAGCAGTACTTC
TRBJ2-1	few	TRBD1	TRBV5-4	CASSLGKRTGSHNEQFF	TGTGCCAGCAGCTTGGGGAAAAGGACAGGTAGCCACAATGAGCAGTTCTTC
TRBJ1-2	-	-	TRBV27	CASSLSTGFDGYTF	TGTGCCAGCAGTTTATCGACAGGATTTGATGGCTACACCTTC
TRBJ2-2	once	TRBD2	TRBV27	CASSPQRGLAGLGRELFF	TGTGCCAGCAGTCCTCAACGGGGACTAGCGGGATTGGGGAGGGAGCTGTTTTTT
TRBJ2-7	few	TRBD1	TRBV7-2	CASSFRDRVYEQYF	TGTGCCAGCAGCTTCAGGGACAGGGTCTACGAGCAGTACTTC
TRBJ1-2	-	-	TRBV5-6	CASSLDRGNLNYGYTF	TGTGCCAGCAGCTTGGATCGGGGAAACCTTAACTATGGCTACACCTTC
TRBJ2-1	few	-	TRBV29-1	CSVGRPLAAISYNEQFF	TGCAGCGTTGGAAGGCCCCTCGCGGCGATCTCCTACAATGAGCAGTTCTTC
TRBJ2-7	-	-	TRBV5-4	CASSLDPVYEQYF	TGTGCCAGCAGCTTGGATCCGGTCTACGAGCAGTACTTC
TRBJ2-3	few	-	TRBV5-1	CASSLGPGTDTQYF	TGCGCCAGCAGCTTGGGTCCCGGCACAGATACGCAGTATTTT
TRBJ2-1	many	TRBD2	TRBV29-1	CSVALLAGVANEQFF	TGCAGCGTTGCTCTACTAGCGGGAGTCGCCAATGAGCAGTTCTTC
TRBJ1-5	few	-	TRBV4-3	CASSQGLGRQVYSNQPQHF	TGCGCCAGCAGCCAAGGGCTGGGTAGACAGGTCTATAGCAATCAGCCCCAGCATTTT
TRBJ2-1	many	TRBD2	TRBV6-1	CASSEPASGRGEQFF	TGTGCCAGCAGTGAACCGGCTAGCGGGAGAGGGGAGCAGTTCTTC
TRBJ1-1	few	TRBD1	TRBV6-6	CASSKTGDMNTEAFF	TGTGCCAGCAGTAAGACAGGGGATATGAACACTGAAGCTTTCTTT
TRBJ2-1	-	-	TRBV11-2	CASSPGTIPIRQFF	TGTGCCAGCAGCCCCGGGACAATCCCAATCCGGCAGTTCTTC
TRBJ1-3	-	TRBD1	TRBV15	CATRGTGGSGNTIYF	TGTGCCACCAGAGGGACAGGGGGCTCTGGAAACACCATATATTTT
TRBJ2-5	many	-	TRBV23-1	CASSQSKPVPIQGAQYF	TGCGCCAGCAGTCAATCGAAGCCCGTTCCGATCCAAGGGGCCCAGTACTTC
TRBJ2-3	few	TRBD2	TRBV9	CASSAGLAGADTQYF	TGTGCCAGCAGCGCTGGACTAGCGGGAGCAGATACGCAGTATTTT
TRBJ2-7	-	-	TRBV7-2	CASSLGLASLPYEQYF	TGTGCCAGCAGCTTGGGTTTAGCCTCATTACCCTACGAGCAGTACTTC
TRBJ2-7	-	-	TRBV28	CASTGSESGYEQYF	TGTGCCAGCACCGGGTCGGAAAGCGGGTACGAGCAGTACTTC